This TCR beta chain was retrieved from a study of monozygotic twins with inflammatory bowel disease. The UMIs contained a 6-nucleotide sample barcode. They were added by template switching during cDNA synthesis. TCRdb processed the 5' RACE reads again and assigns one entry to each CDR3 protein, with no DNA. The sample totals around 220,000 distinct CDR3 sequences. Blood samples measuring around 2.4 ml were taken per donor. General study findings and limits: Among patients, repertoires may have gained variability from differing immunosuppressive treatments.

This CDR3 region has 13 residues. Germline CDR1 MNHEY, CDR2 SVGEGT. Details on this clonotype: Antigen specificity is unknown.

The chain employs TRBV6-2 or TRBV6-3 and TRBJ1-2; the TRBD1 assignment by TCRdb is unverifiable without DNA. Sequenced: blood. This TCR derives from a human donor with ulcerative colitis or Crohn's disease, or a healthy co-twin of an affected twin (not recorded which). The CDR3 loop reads CASSYKGNYGYTF.